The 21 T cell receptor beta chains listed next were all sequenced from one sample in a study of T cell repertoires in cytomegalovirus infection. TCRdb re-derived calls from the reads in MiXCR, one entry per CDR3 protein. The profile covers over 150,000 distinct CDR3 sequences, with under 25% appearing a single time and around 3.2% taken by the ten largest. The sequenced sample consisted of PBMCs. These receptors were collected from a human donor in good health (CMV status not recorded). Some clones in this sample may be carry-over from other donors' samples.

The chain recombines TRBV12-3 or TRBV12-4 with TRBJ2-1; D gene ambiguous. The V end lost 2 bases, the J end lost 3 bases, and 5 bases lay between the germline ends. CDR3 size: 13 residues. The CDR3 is CASSLTRYNEQFF. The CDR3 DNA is TGTGCCAGCAGTTTAACCCGCTACAATGAGCAGTTCTTC.

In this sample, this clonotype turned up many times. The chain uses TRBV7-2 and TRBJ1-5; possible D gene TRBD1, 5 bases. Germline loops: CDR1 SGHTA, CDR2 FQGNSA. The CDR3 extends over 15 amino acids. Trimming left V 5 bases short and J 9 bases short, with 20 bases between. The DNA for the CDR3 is TGTGCCAGCAGCCTAGACCAAGGGGCTGCCAGGCCCCAGCATTTT. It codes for CASSLDQGAARPQHF.

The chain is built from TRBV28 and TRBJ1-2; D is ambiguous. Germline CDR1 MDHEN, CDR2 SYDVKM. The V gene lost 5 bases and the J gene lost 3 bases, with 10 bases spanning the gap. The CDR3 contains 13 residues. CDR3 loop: CASSIGPDYGYTF. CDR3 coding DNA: TGTGCCAGCAGTATCGGACCGGACTATGGCTACACCTTC.

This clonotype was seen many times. Here the CDR3 DNA reads TGTGCCAGCAGTGGGACAGGCAATCAGCCCCAGCATTTT. Translated, it gives CASSGTGNQPQHF. V gene TRBV19 combines with J gene TRBJ1-5; the match to TRBD1 covers 7 bases. This CDR3 is 13 amino acids long. Per germline, CDR1 LNHDA and CDR2 SQIVND (reference sequence). V trimming: 9 bases; J trimming: 2 bases; junction bases outside the gene matches: 4.

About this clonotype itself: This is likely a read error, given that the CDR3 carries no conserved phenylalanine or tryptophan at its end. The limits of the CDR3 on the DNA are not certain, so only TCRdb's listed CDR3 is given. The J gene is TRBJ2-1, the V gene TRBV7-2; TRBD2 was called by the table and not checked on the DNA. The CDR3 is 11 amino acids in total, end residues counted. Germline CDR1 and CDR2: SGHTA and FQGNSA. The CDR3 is CASNDTGPFWL.

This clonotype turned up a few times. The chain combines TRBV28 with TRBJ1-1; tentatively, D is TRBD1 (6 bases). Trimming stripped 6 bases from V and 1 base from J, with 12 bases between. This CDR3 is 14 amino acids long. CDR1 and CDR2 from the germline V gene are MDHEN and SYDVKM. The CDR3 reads CASRAGGPNTEAFF. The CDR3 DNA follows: TGTGCCAGCAGAGCTGGGGGGCCGAACACTGAAGCTTTCTTT.

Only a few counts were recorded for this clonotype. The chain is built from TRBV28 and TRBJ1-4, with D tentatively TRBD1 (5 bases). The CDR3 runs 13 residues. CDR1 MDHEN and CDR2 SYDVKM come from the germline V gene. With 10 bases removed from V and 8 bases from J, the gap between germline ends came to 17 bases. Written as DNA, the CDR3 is TGTGCCATTTCGGGGGGGAGGAACGAAAAACTGTTTTTT. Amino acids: CAISGGRNEKLFF.

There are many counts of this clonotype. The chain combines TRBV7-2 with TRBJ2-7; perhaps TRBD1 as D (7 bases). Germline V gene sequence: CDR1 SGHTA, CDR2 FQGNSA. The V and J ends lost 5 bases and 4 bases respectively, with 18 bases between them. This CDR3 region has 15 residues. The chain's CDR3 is CASSIRQGAGYEQYF. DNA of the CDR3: TGTGCCAGCAGCATCAGACAGGGAGCGGGTTACGAGCAGTACTTC. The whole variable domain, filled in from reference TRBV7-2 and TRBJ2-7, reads GAGVSQSPSNKVTEKGKDVELRCDPISGHTALYWYRQSLGQGLEFLIYFQGNSAPDKSGLPSDRFSAERTGGSVSTLTIQRTQQEDSAVYLCASSIRQGAGYEQYFGPGTRLTVT.

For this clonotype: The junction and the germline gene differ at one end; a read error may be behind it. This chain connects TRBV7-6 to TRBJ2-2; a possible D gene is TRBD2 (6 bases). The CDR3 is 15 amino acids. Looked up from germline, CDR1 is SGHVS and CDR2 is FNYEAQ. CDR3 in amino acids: CASSGTSINTVELFF. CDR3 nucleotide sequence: TGTGCCAGCAGCGGGACTTCAATAAACACCGTGGAGCTGTTTTTT.

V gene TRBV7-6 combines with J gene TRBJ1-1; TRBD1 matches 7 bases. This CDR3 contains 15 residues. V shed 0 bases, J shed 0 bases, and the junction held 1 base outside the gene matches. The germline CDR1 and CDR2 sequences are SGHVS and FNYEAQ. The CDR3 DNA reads TGTGCCAGCAGCTTAGCGACAGGGTTGAACACTGAAGCTTTCTTT. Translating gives CASSLATGLNTEAFF.

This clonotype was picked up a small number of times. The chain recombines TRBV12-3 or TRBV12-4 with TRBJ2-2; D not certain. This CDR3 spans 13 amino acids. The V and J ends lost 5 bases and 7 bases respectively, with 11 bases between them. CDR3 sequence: CASSQTDLGELFF. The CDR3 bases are TGTGCCAGCAGTCAAACGGACCTCGGGGAGCTGTTTTTT.

The CDR3 nucleotides read TGTGCCAGCAGCTTAGTGGACAGGGCGAACACCGGGGAGCTGTTTTTT. As protein: CASSLVDRANTGELFF. The rearrangement uses TRBV7-9 and TRBJ2-2, with TRBD1 matching over 8 bases. Germline V gives CDR1 SEHNR, CDR2 FQNEAQ (reference sequence). The CDR3 runs to 16 residues. V lost 1 base and J lost 0; bases outside the gene matches: 1. The full variable domain, with the rest looked up from reference TRBV7-9 and TRBJ2-2, is DTGVSQNPRHKITKRGQNVTFRCDPISEHNRLYWYRQTLGQGPEFLTYFQNEAQLEKSRLLSDRFSAERPKGSFSTLEIQRTEQGDSAMYLCASSLVDRANTGELFFGEGSRLTVL.

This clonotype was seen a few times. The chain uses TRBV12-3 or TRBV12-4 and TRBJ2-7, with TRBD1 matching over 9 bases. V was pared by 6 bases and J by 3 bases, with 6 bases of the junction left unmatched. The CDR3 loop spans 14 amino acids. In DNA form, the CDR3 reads TGTGCCAGCAGCCCGGGACAGGGAAACTACGAGCAGTACTTC. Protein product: CASSPGQGNYEQYF.

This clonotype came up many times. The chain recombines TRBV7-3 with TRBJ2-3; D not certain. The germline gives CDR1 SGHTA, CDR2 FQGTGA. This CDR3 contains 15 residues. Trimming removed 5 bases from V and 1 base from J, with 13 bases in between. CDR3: CASSPLVGGTDTQYF. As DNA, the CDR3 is TGTGCCAGCAGCCCCTTGGTTGGGGGCACAGATACGCAGTATTTT.

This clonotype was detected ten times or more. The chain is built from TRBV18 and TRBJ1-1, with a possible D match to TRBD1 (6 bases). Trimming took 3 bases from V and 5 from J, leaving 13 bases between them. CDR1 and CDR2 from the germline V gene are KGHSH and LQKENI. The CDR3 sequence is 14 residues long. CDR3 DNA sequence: TGTGCCAGCTCACCGCTCTTGGACAGAACTGAAGCTTTCTTT. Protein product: CASSPLLDRTEAFF.

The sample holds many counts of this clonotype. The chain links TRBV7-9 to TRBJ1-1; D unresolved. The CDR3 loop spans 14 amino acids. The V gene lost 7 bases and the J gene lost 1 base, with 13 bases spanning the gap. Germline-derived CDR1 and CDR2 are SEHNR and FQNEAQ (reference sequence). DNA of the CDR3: TGTGCCAGCACCGGTGCCGGAGCGAACACTGAAGCTTTCTTT. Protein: CASTGAGANTEAFF.

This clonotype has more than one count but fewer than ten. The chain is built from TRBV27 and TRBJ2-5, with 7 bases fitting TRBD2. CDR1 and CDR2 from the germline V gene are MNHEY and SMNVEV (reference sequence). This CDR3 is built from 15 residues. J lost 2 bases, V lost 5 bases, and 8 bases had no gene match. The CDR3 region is CASSPWEGGQETQYF. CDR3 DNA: TGTGCCAGCAGTCCCTGGGAGGGAGGGCAAGAGACCCAGTACTTC.

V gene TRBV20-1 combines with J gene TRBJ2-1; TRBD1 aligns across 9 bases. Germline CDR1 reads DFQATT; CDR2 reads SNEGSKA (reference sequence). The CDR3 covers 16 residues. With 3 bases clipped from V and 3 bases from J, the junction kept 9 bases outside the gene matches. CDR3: CSASSPLGQGYNEQFF. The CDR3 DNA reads TGCAGTGCTAGCAGCCCCCTGGGACAGGGCTACAATGAGCAGTTCTTC.

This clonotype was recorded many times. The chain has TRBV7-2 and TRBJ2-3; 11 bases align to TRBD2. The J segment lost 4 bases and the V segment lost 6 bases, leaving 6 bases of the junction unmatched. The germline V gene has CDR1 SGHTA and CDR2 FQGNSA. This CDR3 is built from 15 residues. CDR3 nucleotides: TGTGCCAGCAGGGAACTAGCGGGAGTGGCAGATACGCAGTATTTT. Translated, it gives CASRELAGVADTQYF.

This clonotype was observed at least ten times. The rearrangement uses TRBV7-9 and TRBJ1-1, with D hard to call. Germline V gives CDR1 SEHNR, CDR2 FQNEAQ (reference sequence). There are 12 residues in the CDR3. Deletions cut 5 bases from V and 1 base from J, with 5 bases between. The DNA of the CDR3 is TGTGCCAGCAGCCGGGGGAACACTGAAGCTTTCTTT. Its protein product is CASSRGNTEAFF.

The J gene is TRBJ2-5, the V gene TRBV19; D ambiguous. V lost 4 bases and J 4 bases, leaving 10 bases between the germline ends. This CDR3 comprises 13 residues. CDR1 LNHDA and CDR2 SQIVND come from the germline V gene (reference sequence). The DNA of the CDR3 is TGTGCCAGTAGTACATCAGGAGTAGAGACCCAGTACTTC. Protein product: CASSTSGVETQYF.